This record looks at one T cell receptor beta chain sequence and its context. Its cognate antigen is unknown. Isolation per sample recovered at least 7 million PBMCs. Primed by a sample-barcoded 5' primer and a J-beta primer mix, a second PCR proceeded for about 6 to 11 cycles. TCRdb processed the 5' RACE reads anew with MiXCR; each CDR3 protein has one entry. The data hold roughly 900,000 distinct CDR3 sequences, with 29% observed a single time. With 7 bases clipped from V and 7 bases from J, the junction kept 6 bases outside the gene matches. CDR3 length equals 14 residues. The germline V gene has CDR1 SQVTM and CDR2 ANQGSEA. This entry comes from a study of blood T cells in healthy people across ages. Study outcomes and limitations: Investigators viewed diversity estimates from one million T cells as underestimates, the study reported. TCR beta diversity was tightly associated with the proportion of naive T cells. The study found more naive CD4+ cells and higher diversity in long-lived than aged donors.

This TCR was recovered from a woman at least 80 years old in good health. Sample: blood. The chain uses TRBV29-1 and TRBJ2-2; 13 bases are shared with TRBD2. The CDR3 loop is CSAGTSGKGGELFF. DNA for the CDR3: TGCAGCGCCGGGACTAGCGGGAAAGGCGGGGAGCTGTTTTTT.